These 19 T cell receptor beta chains came from one sample sequenced in a study of blood T cell repertoires in COVID-19. Method: immunoSEQ multiplex PCR; TCRdb's copy keeps in-frame clones and lacks some. The profile shows over 300,000 clones, roughly 90% of them singletons. Sequenced: peripheral blood. The receptor source for this set is a man aged 40-50 years with acute or convalescent COVID-19.

J is TRBJ1-5 and V is TRBV27, with a possible D match to TRBD1 (5 bases). The CDR3 is 13 residues long. CDR1 is MNHEY and CDR2 is SMNVEV in the germline V gene (reference sequence). V lost 6 bases, J lost 2 bases, and 8 bases lay in between. In DNA form, the CDR3 reads TGTGCCAGCAGCAGGGAGGGCAATCAGCCCCAGCATTTT. This gives the protein CASSREGNQPQHF.

This sequence joins TRBV6-6 and TRBJ1-1; D unclear. The CDR3 length is 14 residues. With 2 bases removed from V and 1 base from J, the gap between germline ends came to 8 bases. CDR1 and CDR2 from the germline V gene are MNHNY and SVGAGI (reference sequence). The CDR3 protein is CASSYLVRNTEAFF. CDR3 bases: TGTGCCAGCAGTTACCTAGTAAGGAACACTGAAGCTTTCTTT.

The V call is TRBV23-1, the J call TRBJ1-1; 7 bases line up with TRBD1. TRBV23-1 is an ORF, with its function uncertain. The CDR3 is 14 amino acids. V gave up 7 bases and J gave up 7 bases; unmatched junction bases: 12. The CDR3 sequence is CASIHGTGEDEAFF. The CDR3 bases are TGCGCCAGCATCCACGGCACAGGGGAGGATGAAGCTTTCTTT.

The genes are TRBV27 and TRBJ1-1, with 7 nucleotides matching TRBD1. Germline values: CDR1 MNHEY, CDR2 SMNVEV (reference sequence). J lost 1 base, V lost 5 bases, and 4 bases had no gene match. This CDR3 region has 14 residues. The CDR3 nucleotides read TGTGCCAGCAGTCAAAGACAGGGGAACACTGAAGCTTTCTTT. Amino acid sequence: CASSQRQGNTEAFF.

The chain carries TRBV11-2 and TRBJ2-7; perhaps TRBD1 as D (5 bases). Per germline, CDR1 SGHAT and CDR2 FQNNGV. The CDR3 runs 15 residues. V lost 6 bases and J lost 4, with 19 bases in between. CDR3 residues: CASRRLPSRAYEQYF. CDR3 coding DNA: TGTGCCAGCAGGCGACTCCCCAGCAGGGCGTACGAGCAGTACTTC.

The chain has TRBV6-1 and TRBJ2-2, with a possible D match to TRBD2 (6 bases). This CDR3 has 17 amino acids. The V gene's germline CDR1 is MNHNS and CDR2 SASEGT. V lost 0 bases, J lost 6 bases, and 17 bases lay in between. CDR3 loop: CASSEAPSTSFPGELFF. The DNA of the CDR3 is TGTGCCAGCAGTGAAGCCCCTTCGACTAGTTTTCCCGGGGAGCTGTTTTTT.

The gene calls are TRBV15 and TRBJ2-7, with 8 bases fitting TRBD2. The CDR3 contains 17 residues. Trimming took 2 bases from V and 3 from J; bases not matched to a gene: 12. CDR1 and CDR2 from the germline V gene are LNHNV and YYDKDF (reference sequence). Here the CDR3 DNA reads TGTGCCACCAGCAGAAGGCCTTCGGGAGGGTTCAACTACGAGCAGTACTTC. This codes for CATSRRPSGGFNYEQYF.

Remarks on this clone: Sequence at one end of the junction differs from germline and may be a read error. This chain connects TRBV7-7 to TRBJ2-3; TRBD1 matches at 11 bases. The CDR3 runs to 17 residues. From germline, CDR1 is SSHAT and CDR2 FNYEAQ (reference sequence). The CDR3 spells CASSLGPGQGGQDTQYF. CDR3 coding DNA: TGTGCTAGCAGCTTAGGGCCGGGACAGGGGGGCCAGGATACGCAGTATTTT. The full variable domain, with the rest looked up from reference TRBV7-7 and TRBJ2-3, is GAGVSQSPRYKVTKRGQDVTLRCDPISSHATLYWYQQALGQGPEFLTYFNYEAQPDKSGLPSDRFSAERPEGSISTLTIQRTEQRDSAMYRCASSLGPGQGGQDTQYFGPGTRLTVL.

CDR3 in DNA: TGCGCCAGCAGCTTGGGTGGCGGGAGATTACTACGATCCACCGGGGAGCTGTTTTTT. Translation gives CASSLGGGRLLRSTGELFF. The V and J genes are TRBV5-1 and TRBJ2-2, with TRBD2 matching 7 bases. J gave up 4 bases and V 0 bases, and 15 bases lay outside the gene matches. CDR1 is SGHRS, CDR2 YFSETQ, per germline. The CDR3 has 19 residues.

This chain links TRBV19 with TRBJ2-7, with D tentatively TRBD1 (6 bases). This CDR3 spans 13 amino acids. V was clipped by 3 bases and J by 4 bases, with 10 bases between them. Germline V gene data show CDR1 as LNHDA and CDR2 as SQIVND (reference sequence). This CDR3 is CASSMSRGYEQYF. CDR3 DNA sequence: TGTGCCAGTAGTATGAGCAGGGGATACGAGCAGTACTTC.

The chain couples TRBV14 to TRBJ1-2, with a tentative D call TRBD1 (5 bases). This CDR3 spans 14 amino acids. Germline assignment: CDR1 SGHDN and CDR2 FVKESK. The V end was cut by 4 bases, the J end by 4 bases, with 13 bases between. DNA for the CDR3: TGTGCCAGCAGCCCTATAGACAGAGTCTATGGCTACACCTTC. Its protein is CASSPIDRVYGYTF.

This clone was seen a single time. The rearrangement uses TRBV6-5 and TRBJ2-1; D gene uncertain. With 6 bases removed from V and 10 bases from J, the gap between germline ends came to 7 bases. Germline assignment: CDR1 MNHEY and CDR2 SVGAGI. The CDR3 runs to 10 residues. The CDR3 coding sequence is TGTGCCAGCAGCACAAACGAGCAGTTCTTC. Translating gives CASSTNEQFF.

The chain combines TRBV6-5 with TRBJ2-5; tentative D call: TRBD1 (5 bases). V lost 2 bases and J lost 0, with 7 bases in between. In germline, CDR1 is MNHEY, CDR2 SVGAGI. This CDR3 has 14 amino acids. The CDR3 DNA reads TGTGCCAGCAGTTACGGGGCGGACCAAGAGACCCAGTACTTC. It translates to CASSYGADQETQYF.

The rearrangement links TRBV28 to TRBJ1-1; a possible D gene is TRBD1 (6 bases). The V and J ends lost 5 bases and 11 bases respectively, with 15 bases between them. CDR3 size: 12 residues. CDR1 MDHEN and CDR2 SYDVKM come from the germline V gene. CDR3 bases: TGTGCCAGCAGTCAATCCCGTAGGGGGGCTTTCTTT. Translation gives CASSQSRRGAFF.

This chain uses TRBV10-3 with TRBJ2-2; TRBD1 matches at 12 bases. Germline CDR1 reads ENHRY; CDR2 reads SYGVKD. The length of the CDR3 is 16 residues. Trimming removed 4 bases from V and 4 bases from J; junction bases left unmatched: 4. The CDR3 reads CAISGGQGAGTGELFF. CDR3 DNA: TGTGCCATCAGTGGGGGACAGGGGGCGGGCACCGGGGAGCTGTTTTTT.

This clone was detected only once. The chain combines TRBV24-1 with TRBJ1-4; D remains unclear. This CDR3 region has 15 residues. The germline gives CDR1 KGHDR, CDR2 SFDVKD. Trimming took 2 bases from V and 5 from J, leaving 11 bases between them. CDR3 protein: CATSDSSDWNEKLFF. In DNA form, the CDR3 reads TGTGCCACCAGTGATTCATCGGACTGGAATGAAAAACTGTTTTTT.

This clone was detected once. V gene TRBV7-3 combines with J gene TRBJ2-7; a possible D gene is TRBD1 (5 bases). The CDR3 is 12 residues long. V was pared by 3 bases and J by 3 bases, with 6 bases between. Germline V gene data show CDR1 as SGHTA and CDR2 as FQGTGA. The CDR3 coding sequence is TGTGCCAGCAGCTTGGACAACTACGAGCAGTACTTC. As protein: CASSLDNYEQYF.

The rearrangement joins TRBV2 to TRBJ2-5; TRBD2 aligns across 9 bases. Germline CDR1 is SNHLY and CDR2 is FYNNEI. The CDR3 loop spans 14 amino acids. The trim removed 7 bases at V and 5 bases at J, leaving 8 bases unmatched. The CDR3 DNA reads TGTGCCAGCATGGCGGCTAGCGGGAAGGAGACCCAGTACTTC. The encoded protein is CASMAASGKETQYF.

The J gene is TRBJ2-7, the V gene TRBV5-3; D remains unclear. TRBV5-3 is sorted into the ORF group, with uncertain function. The CDR3 consists of 11 residues. Trimming pared 5 bases from V and 6 bases from J, leaving 9 bases between. The CDR3 DNA follows: TGTGCCAGAAGGGCAGGTGTCGAGCAGTACTTC. Its protein product is CARRAGVEQYF.